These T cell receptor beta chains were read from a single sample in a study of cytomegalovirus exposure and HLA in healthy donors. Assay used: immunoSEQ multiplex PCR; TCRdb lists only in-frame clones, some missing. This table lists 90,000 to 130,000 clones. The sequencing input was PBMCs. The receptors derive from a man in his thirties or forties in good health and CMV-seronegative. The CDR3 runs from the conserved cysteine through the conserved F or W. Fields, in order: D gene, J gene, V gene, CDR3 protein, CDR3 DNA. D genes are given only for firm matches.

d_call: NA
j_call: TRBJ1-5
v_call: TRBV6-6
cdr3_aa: CASMGPNQAQHF
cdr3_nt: TGTGCCAGCATGGGGCCCAACCAGGCCCAGCATTTT

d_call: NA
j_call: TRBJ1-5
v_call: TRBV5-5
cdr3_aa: CASSPTGPGNQPQHF
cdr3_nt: TGTGCCAGCAGCCCTACAGGGCCGGGCAATCAGCCCCAGCATTTT

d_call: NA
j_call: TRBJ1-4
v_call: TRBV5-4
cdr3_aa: CASSLGRANEKLFF
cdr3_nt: TGTGCCAGCAGCTTGGGCAGGGCTAATGAAAAACTGTTTTTT

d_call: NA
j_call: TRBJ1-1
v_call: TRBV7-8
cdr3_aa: CASSLARWSFANTEAFF
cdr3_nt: TGTGCCAGCAGCTTAGCGAGGTGGAGCTTCGCGAACACTGAAGCTTTCTTT

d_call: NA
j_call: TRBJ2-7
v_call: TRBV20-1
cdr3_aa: CSAPSSYEQYF
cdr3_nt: TGCAGTGCCCCGAGCTCCTACGAGCAGTACTTC

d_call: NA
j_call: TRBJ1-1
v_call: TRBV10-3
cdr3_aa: CAISENGGWNTEAFF
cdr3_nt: TGTGCCATCAGTGAGAACGGGGGGTGGAACACTGAAGCTTTCTTT

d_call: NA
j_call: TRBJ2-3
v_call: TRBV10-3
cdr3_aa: CAISESKDTQYF
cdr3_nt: TGTGCCATCAGTGAGTCTAAAGATACGCAGTATTTT

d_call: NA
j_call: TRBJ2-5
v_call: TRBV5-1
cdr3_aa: CASSSQGGWTIAETQYF
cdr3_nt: TGCGCCAGCAGCTCCCAGGGGGGTTGGACAATCGCGGAGACCCAGTACTTC

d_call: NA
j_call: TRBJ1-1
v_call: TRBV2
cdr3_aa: CASSEGGRGTEAFF
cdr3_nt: TGTGCCAGCAGTGAAGGTGGCAGGGGTACTGAAGCTTTCTTT

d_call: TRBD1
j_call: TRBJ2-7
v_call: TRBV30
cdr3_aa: CAWSDWGQGAEQYF
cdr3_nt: TGTGCCTGGAGTGACTGGGGACAGGGGGCTGAGCAGTACTTC

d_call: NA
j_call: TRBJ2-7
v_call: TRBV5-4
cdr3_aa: CASSPQWGVDEQYF
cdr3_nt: TGTGCCAGCAGCCCCCAGTGGGGGGTCGACGAGCAGTACTTC

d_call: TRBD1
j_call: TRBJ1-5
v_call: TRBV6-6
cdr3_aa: CASSFGTEVGNQPQHF
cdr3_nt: TGTGCCAGCAGTTTTGGGACAGAGGTTGGTAATCAGCCCCAGCATTTT

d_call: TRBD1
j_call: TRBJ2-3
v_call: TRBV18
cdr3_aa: CASSPRTGGTDTQYF
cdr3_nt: TGTGCCAGCTCACCCCGGACAGGGGGCACAGATACGCAGTATTTT

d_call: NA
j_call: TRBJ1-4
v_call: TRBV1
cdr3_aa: CTSSQKGRTGGEEKLFF
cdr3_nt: TGCACCAGCAGCCAAAAGGGGCGGACAGGCGGGGAAGAAAAACTGTTTTTT

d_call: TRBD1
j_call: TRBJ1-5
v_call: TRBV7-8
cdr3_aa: CASSLEEGQGPRPQHF
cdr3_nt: TGTGCCAGCAGCCTTGAAGAGGGACAGGGGCCTAGGCCCCAGCATTTT

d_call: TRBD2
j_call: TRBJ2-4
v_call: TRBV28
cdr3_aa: CASSLGLARGDIQYF
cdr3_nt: TGTGCCAGCAGTTTGGGACTAGCAAGAGGGGACATTCAGTACTTC

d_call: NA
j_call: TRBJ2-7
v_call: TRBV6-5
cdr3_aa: CASSYSPQGGYEQYF
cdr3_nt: TGTGCCAGCAGTTACTCGCCTCAGGGTGGCTACGAGCAGTACTTC

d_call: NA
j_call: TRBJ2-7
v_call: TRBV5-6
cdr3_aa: CASSSYSRGRYEQYF
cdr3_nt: TGTGCCAGCAGCTCCTACTCTCGGGGTCGTTACGAGCAGTACTTC

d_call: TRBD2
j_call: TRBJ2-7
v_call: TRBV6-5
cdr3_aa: CASSRLAGGSYEQYF
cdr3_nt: TGTGCCAGCAGCCGACTAGCGGGGGGCTCCTACGAGCAGTACTTC

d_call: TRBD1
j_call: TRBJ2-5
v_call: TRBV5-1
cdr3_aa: CASSPQGQGWEETQYF
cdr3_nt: TGCGCCAGCAGTCCCCAGGGACAGGGATGGGAAGAGACCCAGTACTTC

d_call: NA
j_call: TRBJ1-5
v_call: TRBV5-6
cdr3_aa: CASSSRRGGPQPQHF
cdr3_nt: TGTGCCAGCAGCTCCCGGCGGGGGGGGCCTCAGCCCCAGCATTTT

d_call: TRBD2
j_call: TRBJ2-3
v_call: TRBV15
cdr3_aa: CATSKSGGGATGTQYF
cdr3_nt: TGTGCCACCAGCAAGTCGGGCGGGGGGGCCACAGGGACGCAGTATTTT

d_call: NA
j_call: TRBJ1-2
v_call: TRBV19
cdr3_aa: CASSVTPRGGIYGYTF
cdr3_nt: TGTGCCAGTAGTGTAACTCCAAGGGGGGGAATCTATGGCTACACCTTC

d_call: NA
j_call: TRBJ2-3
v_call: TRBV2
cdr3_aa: CASSQRRGGTDTQYF
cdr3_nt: TGTGCCAGCAGTCAAAGGAGGGGCGGCACAGATACGCAGTATTTT

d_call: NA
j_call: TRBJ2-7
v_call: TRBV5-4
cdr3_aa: CASSLRSEDEQYF
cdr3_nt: TGTGCCAGCAGCTTGCGATCGGAGGACGAGCAGTACTTC

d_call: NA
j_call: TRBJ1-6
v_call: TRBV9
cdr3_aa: CASSVTGNPGSPLHF
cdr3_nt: TGTGCCAGCAGCGTTACGGGTAACCCGGGTTCACCCCTCCACTTT

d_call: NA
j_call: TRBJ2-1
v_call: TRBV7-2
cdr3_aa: CASSLVWTSNEQFF
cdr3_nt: TGTGCCAGCAGCCTAGTATGGACTTCCAATGAGCAGTTCTTC

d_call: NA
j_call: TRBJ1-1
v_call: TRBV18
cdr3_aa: CASSSTVNTEAFF
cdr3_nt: TGTGCCAGCTCATCGACAGTGAACACTGAAGCTTTCTTT

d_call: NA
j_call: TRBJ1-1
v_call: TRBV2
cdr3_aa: CASSGQSVNTEAFF
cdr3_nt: TGTGCCAGCAGCGGACAGAGCGTGAACACTGAAGCTTTCTTT

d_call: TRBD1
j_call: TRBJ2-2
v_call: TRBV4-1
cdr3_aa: CASSQDEDRGTGELFF
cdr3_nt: TGCGCCAGCAGCCAAGATGAGGACAGGGGTACCGGGGAGCTGTTTTTT

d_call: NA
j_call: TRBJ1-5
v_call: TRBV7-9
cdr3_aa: CASSTSGSSNQPQHF
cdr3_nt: TGTGCCAGCAGCACCTCAGGGTCTAGCAATCAGCCCCAGCATTTT

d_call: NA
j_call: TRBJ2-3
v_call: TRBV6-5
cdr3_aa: CATSPPDTDTQYF
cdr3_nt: TGTGCCACCTCCCCGCCAGACACAGATACGCAGTATTTT

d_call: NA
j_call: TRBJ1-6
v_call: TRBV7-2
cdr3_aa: CASSLKTGGNSPLHF
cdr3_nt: TGTGCCAGCAGCCTTAAAACCGGGGGGAATTCACCCCTCCACTTT

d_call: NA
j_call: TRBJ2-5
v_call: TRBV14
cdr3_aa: CASSPISLRETQYF
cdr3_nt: TGTGCCAGCAGCCCAATATCCCTACGGGAGACCCAGTACTTC

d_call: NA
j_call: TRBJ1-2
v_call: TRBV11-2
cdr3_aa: CASSPRGDYGYTF
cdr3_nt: TGTGCCAGCAGCCCGCGCGGAGACTATGGCTACACCTTC